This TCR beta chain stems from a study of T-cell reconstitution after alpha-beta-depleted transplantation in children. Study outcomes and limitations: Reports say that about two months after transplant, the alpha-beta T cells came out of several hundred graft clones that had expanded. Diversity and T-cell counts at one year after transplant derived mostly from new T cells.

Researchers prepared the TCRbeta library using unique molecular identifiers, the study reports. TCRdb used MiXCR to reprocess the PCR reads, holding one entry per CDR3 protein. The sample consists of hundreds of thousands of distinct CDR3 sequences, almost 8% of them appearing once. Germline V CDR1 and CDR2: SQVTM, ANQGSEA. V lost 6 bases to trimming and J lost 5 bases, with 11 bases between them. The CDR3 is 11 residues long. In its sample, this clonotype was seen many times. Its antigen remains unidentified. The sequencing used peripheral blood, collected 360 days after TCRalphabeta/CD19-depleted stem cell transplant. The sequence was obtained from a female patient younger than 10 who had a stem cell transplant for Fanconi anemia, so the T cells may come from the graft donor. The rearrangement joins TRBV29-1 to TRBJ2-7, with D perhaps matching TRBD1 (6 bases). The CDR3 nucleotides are TGCAGCGTCCGACAGGTGGACGAGCAGTACTTC. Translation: CSVRQVDEQYF.